This TCR beta chain was identified in a study of blood T cell repertoires in COVID-19. At the level of the study: Samples representing acute and convalescent COVID-19 were sourced from the United States, Italy and Spain. From T cells, B-cell-depleted T cells, or PBMCs came the material, which was cDNA or gDNA.

TCRdb's table, derived via immunoSEQ multiplex PCR, lists solely in-frame clones and lacks some. The sample comprises about 370,000 clones, more than 70% of which are singletons, and 3% rests with the top ten. This clone has only a few counts. The V and J ends lost 0 bases and 7 bases respectively, with 6 bases between them. Looked up from germline, CDR1 is SGHRS and CDR2 is YFSETQ. The CDR3 covers 12 residues. The clonotype comes from a young woman with COVID-19, enrolled during active disease. The V and J genes are TRBV5-1 and TRBJ2-3; D unclear. The sequencing input was peripheral blood. CDR3 coding DNA: TGCGCCAGCAGCTTGGAAACTTATACGCAGTATTTT. Amino acid sequence: CASSLETYTQYF. Full variable domain (rest looked up from reference TRBV5-1 and TRBJ2-3): KAGVTQTPRYLIKTRGQQVTLSCSPISGHRSVSWYQQTPGQGLQFLFEYFSETQRNKGNFPGRFSGRQFSNSRSEMNVSTLELGDSALYLCASSLETYTQYFGPGTRLTVL.